This T cell receptor beta chain was retrieved from a study of identical twins. Trimming took 7 bases from V and 5 from J; bases not matched to a gene: 8. This CDR3 region has 13 residues. CDR1 is SQVTM, CDR2 ANQGSEA, per germline. General study results and limits: Beta clonotypes that were abundant in cord blood contained fewer insertions, a pattern absent from memory repertoires.

There are many counts of this clonotype. Its target is not known. Carrying unique molecular identifiers, the cDNA also gained a universal primer site through template switching. MiXCR, run by TCRdb on the 5' RACE reads, gives a single entry per CDR3 protein. Of some 1,700,000 distinct CDR3 sequences listed, about 30% are singletons. This TCR derives from a newborn girl in good health. This chain connects TRBV29-1 to TRBJ1-5; 7 bases fit TRBD1. Sequencing was carried out using cord blood. The CDR3 sequence: CSGRQGVDQPQHF. CDR3 nucleotide sequence: TGCAGCGGACGACAGGGAGTGGATCAGCCCCAGCATTTT.